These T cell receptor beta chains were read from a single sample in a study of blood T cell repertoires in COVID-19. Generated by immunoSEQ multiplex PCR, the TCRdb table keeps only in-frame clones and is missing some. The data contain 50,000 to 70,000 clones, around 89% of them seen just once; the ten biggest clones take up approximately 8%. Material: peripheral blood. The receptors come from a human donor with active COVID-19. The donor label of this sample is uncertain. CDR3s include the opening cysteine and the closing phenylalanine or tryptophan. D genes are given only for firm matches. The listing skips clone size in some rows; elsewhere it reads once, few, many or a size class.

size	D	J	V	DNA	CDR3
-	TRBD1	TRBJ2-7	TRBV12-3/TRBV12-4	TGTGCCAGCAGAGAGGGACAGGTTGAGCAGTACTTC	CASREGQVEQYF
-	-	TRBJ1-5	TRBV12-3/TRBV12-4	TGTGCCAGCAGTCCCCAGGGGAATCAGCCCCAGCATTTT	CASSPQGNQPQHF
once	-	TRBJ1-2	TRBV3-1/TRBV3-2	TGTGCCAGCAGCCAAGGGGGGCTTGGCTACACCTTC	CASSQGGLGYTF
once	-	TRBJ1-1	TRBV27	TGTGCCAGCAGTGGTCGGACAGACCTCCTTATGAACACTGAAGCTTTCTTT	CASSGRTDLLMNTEAFF
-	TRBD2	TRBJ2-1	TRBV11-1	TGTGCCAGCAGCTTAACCCCTAGCGGGGGGCGCAATGAGCAGTTCTTC	CASSLTPSGGRNEQFF
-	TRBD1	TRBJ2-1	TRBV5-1	TGCGCCAGCAGCGCCCTTACAGGGGGCGAGGTGAATGAGCAGTTCTTC	CASSALTGGEVNEQFF
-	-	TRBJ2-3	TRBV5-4	TGTGCCAGCAGCTTGGGGCGGGACACAGATACGCAGTATTTT	CASSLGRDTDTQYF
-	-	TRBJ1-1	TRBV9	TGTGCCAGCAGCGTAGGGGGTGGCGGGGAAGCTTTCTTT	CASSVGGGGEAFF
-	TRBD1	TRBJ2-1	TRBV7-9	TGTGCCAGCAGCTTAGTGGGACAGAGCTACAATGAGCAGTTCTTC	CASSLVGQSYNEQFF
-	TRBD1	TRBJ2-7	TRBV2	TGTGCCAGCAGGGCCCCGACAGGGCGTGACGAGCAGTACTTC	CASRAPTGRDEQYF
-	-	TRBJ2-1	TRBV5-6	TGTGCCAGCAGCTTGGGGAGGGGCAATGAGCAGTTCTTC	CASSLGRGNEQFF
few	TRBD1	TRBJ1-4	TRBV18	TGTGCCAGCTCACCGGGAGACAGGGGGAGTGAAAAACTGTTTTTT	CASSPGDRGSEKLFF
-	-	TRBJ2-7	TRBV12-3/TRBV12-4	TGTGCCAGCAGTTTACCCGGCTACGAGCAGTACTTC	CASSLPGYEQYF
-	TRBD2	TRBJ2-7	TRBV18	TGTGCCAGCTCACCAAAGACTAGCCCTTCATCCTACGAGCAGTACTTC	CASSPKTSPSSYEQYF
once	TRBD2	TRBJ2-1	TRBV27	TGTGCCAGCAGTTACACTGGGACTAGCGCCTTGTACAATGAGCAGTTCTTC	CASSYTGTSALYNEQFF
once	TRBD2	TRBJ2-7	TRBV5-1	TGCGCCAGCAGGGGGACTAGCGGGAGCGCTAGCTCCGAGCAGTACTTC	CASRGTSGSASSEQYF
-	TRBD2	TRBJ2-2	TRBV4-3	TGCGCCAGCACCGCCAGGGCGGGGGGCCTTACCGGGGAGCTGTTTTTT	CASTARAGGLTGELFF
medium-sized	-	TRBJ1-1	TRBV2	TGTGCCAGCAGTGAATTTGGCCTGCTGACAGAGAACACTGAAGCTTTCTTT	CASSEFGLLTENTEAFF
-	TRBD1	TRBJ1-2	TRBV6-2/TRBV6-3	TGTGCCAGCAGTCCCCCGACAGGGGGTTTATTCTACACCTTC	CASSPPTGGLFYTF
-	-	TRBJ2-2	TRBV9	TGTGCCAGCAGCCCCCCGGGCGGGGAGCTGTTTTTT	CASSPPGGELFF
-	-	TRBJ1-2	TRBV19	TGTGCCAGTACCAGAACTAACTATGGCTACACCTTC	CASTRTNYGYTF
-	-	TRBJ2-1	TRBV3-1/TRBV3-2	TGTGCCAGCACCCAAGGGTACAGTACTTACAATGAGCAGTTCTTC	CASTQGYSTYNEQFF
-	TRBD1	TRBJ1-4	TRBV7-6	TGTGCCAGCAGCTTAGGGACAGGGTTAAATGAAAAACTGTTTTTT	CASSLGTGLNEKLFF
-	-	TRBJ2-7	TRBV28	TGTGCCAGCAGTTTAAGCTCCCTCCCCGGGGAGCAGTACTTC	CASSLSSLPGEQYF
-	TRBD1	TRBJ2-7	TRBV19	TGTGCCAGTAAAGAACAGGGGAATACATTCGGCGAGCAGTACTTC	CASKEQGNTFGEQYF
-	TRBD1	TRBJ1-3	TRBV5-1	TGCGCCAGCAGAGAGGGGGCCGGGAGCTCTGGAAACACCATATATTTT	CASREGAGSSGNTIYF
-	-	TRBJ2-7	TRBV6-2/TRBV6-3	TGTGCCAGCAGTTTGGGCAGGCCAGAGCAGTACTTC	CASSLGRPEQYF
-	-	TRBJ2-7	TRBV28	TGTGCCAGCAGCCTTGCCAATCAGGGGACCTACGAGCAGTACTTC	CASSLANQGTYEQYF
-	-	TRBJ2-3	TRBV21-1	TGTGCCTGTCGGACAGCTAGCACAGATACGCAGTATTTT	CACRTASTDTQYF
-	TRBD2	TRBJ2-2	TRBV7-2	TGTGCCAGCACCGCGACTAGCGGGCTGAACACCGGGGAGCTGTTTTTT	CASTATSGLNTGELFF
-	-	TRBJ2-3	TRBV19	TGTGCCAGTAGTCCGGACAAGAGAGATACGCAGTATTTT	CASSPDKRDTQYF
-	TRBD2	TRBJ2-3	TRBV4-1	TGCGCCAGCAGCCAAGATCCCCCGGGAGGGGCCACAGATACGCAGTATTTT	CASSQDPPGGATDTQYF
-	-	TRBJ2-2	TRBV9	TGTGCCAGCAGCGCAAACCCTGTAACAGGGTGGGCCGGGGAGCTGTTTTTT	CASSANPVTGWAGELFF
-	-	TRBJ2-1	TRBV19	TGTGCCAGTAGTATAGTCAGGGGTGATGAGCAGTTCTTC	CASSIVRGDEQFF
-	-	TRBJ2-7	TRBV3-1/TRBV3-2	TGTGCCAGCAGCCCAACGGTTTTTCCCTACGAGCAGTACTTC	CASSPTVFPYEQYF
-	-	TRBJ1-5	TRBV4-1	TGCGCCAGCAGCCTGGAGGGCAGTAGTGATCAGCCCCAGCATTTT	CASSLEGSSDQPQHF
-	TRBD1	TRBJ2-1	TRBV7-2	TGTGCCAGCACCAAGAACAGGGGGTTTTTAAACAATGAGCAGTTCTTC	CASTKNRGFLNNEQFF
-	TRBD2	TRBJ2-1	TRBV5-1	TGCGCCAGCAGCCGACCTAGCGGGGGGAACAATGAGCAGTTCTTC	CASSRPSGGNNEQFF